This T cell receptor beta chain derives from a study of molecular identifiers for immune sequencing clone quantification. Per germline, CDR1 MNHEY and CDR2 SVGAGI. The CDR3 is 16 amino acids. Trimming removed 10 bases from V and 4 bases from J; junction bases left unmatched: 17. TCRdb reprocessed the PCR reads via MiXCR and lists one record per CDR3 protein. The table has some 40,000 distinct CDR3 sequences, around 20% seen once; the top ten hold about 6.9%. This clonotype appeared many times. This chain joins TRBV6-5 and TRBJ2-3; 7 bases are a match to TRBD2. Sequencing was done on a sample of naive CD8+ T cells from blood, with Jurkat cell RNA spiked in. Noted subset: FACS-sorted CD8+CD4-CCR7+CD45RA+ naive T cells. This sequence originates from a human donor in good health. Some libraries in this study had Jurkat cell RNA spiked in. CDR3 in DNA: TGTGCCACCTATACGACGGGGGGAACGTTTGCAGATACGCAGTATTTT. It is translated as CATYTTGGTFADTQYF.